This T cell receptor (beta chain) was found in a study of PD-L1 blockade in urothelial cancer. For the study at large: Analysis of blood occurred 3 weeks (second dose) and 6 weeks after treatment start. Study-wide points: Patients with durable benefit had greater blood expansion of tumor-associated TCR clones 3 weeks into treatment.

Diagnoses among patients were locally advanced or metastatic urothelial carcinoma. Note on this clone: Its antigen is not known.

Germline loops: CDR1 SGHAT, CDR2 FQDESV (reference sequence). V gave up 5 bases and J gave up 1 base, with 14 bases separating them. The CDR3 length is 15 residues. TCRdb keeps only in-frame clones here, not all; method: immunoSEQ multiplex PCR. This sample has roughly 16,000 clones, with around 87% found just once. The TCR comes from a man in his fifties or sixties with urothelial cancer. This chain links TRBV11-1 with TRBJ1-2; D might be TRBD1 (5 bases). Sequencing used PBMCs, obtained around atezolizumab (anti-PD-L1) treatment. In nucleotides, the CDR3 is TGTGCCAGCAGCCAGCGTGGGGCGCTTAACTATGGCTACACCTTC. It is translated as CASSQRGALNYGYTF.